Described below is a single T cell receptor beta chain sequence and its context. What antigen it recognizes has not been identified. Base quality data are lacking; no much larger clone is found one base away. This sample was included in a study of T cell responses to AZD1222 COVID-19 vaccine (dated by TCRdb to the early 2020s). For the wider study: AZD1222 recipients given second doses at about 4 weeks or at about 12 weeks were pooled, since spike-specific TCR depth and breadth were not found to differ between the two schedules. A total of approximately 240 trial participants underwent TCR sequencing, of whom approximately 200 had received two doses of AZD1222 and 26 had received two doses of the MenACWY control vaccine. Trial participants were enrolled into age subgroups of 18-55, 56-69 and 70-plus years, which contained about 150, 27 and 61 TCR-sequenced participants, respectively. Broad study findings and their caveats: No day 14 peak-response samples were available, so repertoires were characterized only after the peak T cell response. Reportedly, almost half of the unique spike-specific TCRs recognized epitopes lying outside the regions that are mutated in the B.1.351 and B.1.1.7 variants. CD4 TCRs associated with the vaccine covered the entire spike protein, and the dominant responses were in regions 160-218 and 743-854. Conclusions about previously exposed vaccinees are limited because only a handful of AZD1222 recipients were SARS-CoV-2 seropositive at baseline. Most participants were white British and females outnumbered males, and the authors suggested that clonal diversity may have been underestimated. In the small 56-69-year group, the increase in depth fell short of significance, most likely because of low power. A significant rise in spike-specific TCR breadth and depth was observed after two AZD1222 doses relative to day 0 and relative to MenACWY recipients.

The label giving this sample's time point can be read as: baseline before first vaccination. Samples from vaccinated people were obtained from the UK trials COV001 and COV002, which included a single-blind randomized controlled phase 2/3 trial of AZD1222 (ChAdOx1 nCoV-19) in healthy adults. For TCRbeta chain sequencing, PBMC samples were collected from trial participants at day 0 and at day 28 after the second dose. The CDR3 regions of human TCRbeta chains were analyzed by immunosequencing. Concerning the study's data processing: TCRs in the repertoires were compared against a reference library of SARS-CoV-2-specific TCRs that had been generated with the MIRA antigen-specificity platform. Breadth was defined as the fraction of unique TCRs that were SARS-CoV-2-associated. Depth was defined as the fraction of total T cells that were SARS-CoV-2-associated. Each spike-specific TCR was assigned to its reactive spike region and to a CD4 or CD8 class using the MIRA data. Log10-transformed breadth and depth values were compared by one-way ANOVA with Sidak's multiple comparisons tests. The source is immuneACCESS, and TCRdb retained only in-frame sequences with V and J called. Part of the clones is not carried over; for the studies checked, unresolved V genes explain less than half of this, and the remainder is unexplained. V and J calls and clone size are as listed in that table; D and trimming were resolved from the DNA. The sample profile shows some 150,000 clones; roughly 90% of them were found once. Of the sample, 1.5% to 2% falls within the top ten clones.

The V end loses 7 bases and the J end loses 2 bases, and a stretch of 10 bases separates them. Inclusive of the bounding cysteine and phenylalanine, the CDR3 is 13 residues long. Of the read, only the CDR3 DNA is kept; its 39 bases are in frame from base 1. CDR1 and CDR2 are read off the germline V gene as SGDLS and YYNGEE. The V and J segments used are TRBV9 and TRBJ2-1; perhaps TRBD2 is the D gene, with 5 bases matching. The sequencing used peripheral blood, collected on day 0 of AZD1222 vaccination. This TCR derives from an adult in good health. In nucleotides, the sequence is TGTGCCAGCGGGAGCGGCCCCTACAATGAGCAGTTCTTC. The encoded protein is CASGSGPYNEQFF.